A single T cell receptor (beta chain) is shown here with its context. The data are from a study of patients and donors after allogeneic stem cell transplantation. TCRdb reanalysed the RT-PCR reads using MiXCR and keeps one entry per CDR3 protein. The sample includes over 350,000 distinct CDR3 sequences, around 15% of them seen just once. The CDR3 totals 14 residues. CDR1 is MNHNS, CDR2 SASEGT, per germline. The ends lost 6 bases at V and 5 bases at J; junction bases unmatched: 9. The sequenced material came from blood, either unsorted or a sorted T cell fraction (not recorded which). This receptor was taken from a human donor who was either an allogeneic HSCT recipient or a stem cell or donor lymphocyte infusion donor (not recorded which). It is not recorded whose cells these are; they may come from a transplant donor. V and J are TRBV6-1 and TRBJ2-7, with 8 bases fitting TRBD2. The CDR3 DNA reads TGTGCCAGCAGCCCCTTTTCGGGAGGGGACGAGCAGTACTTC. It yields the protein CASSPFSGGDEQYF.